Only a few counts were recorded for the clone carrying this T cell receptor (beta chain). The sample comes from a study of cytomegalovirus exposure and HLA in healthy donors. The V gene's germline CDR1 is GTSNPN and CDR2 SVGIG (reference sequence). Trimming took 7 bases from V and 0 from J, leaving 19 bases between them. This CDR3 comprises 16 residues. PCR was performed using 60 Vbeta and 13 Jbeta primers. The data were produced by immunoSEQ multiplex PCR, yet TCRdb's version contains in-frame clones alone and is incomplete. The data show approximately 120,000 clones, 70% to 75% seen once. Sequenced: PBMCs. The source of this sequence is a man in his thirties or forties in good health and CMV-seronegative. The chain carries TRBV30 and TRBJ1-3; D is possibly TRBD1 (6 bases). In DNA, the CDR3 is TGTGCCTCAAACATCTCCCCGGACAGCTCTGGAAACACCATATATTTT. Amino acids: CASNISPDSSGNTIYF.